One and the same sample provided the 9 T cell receptor beta chains below, sequenced in a study of radiation and T cells in renal cell carcinoma. Using immunoSEQ multiplex PCR, the repertoire was profiled, and TCRdb retains in-frame clones only, with some absent. The sample shows 150,000 to 160,000 clones, about 87% of them seen only once. The sample's time point: blood 2 weeks post-SBRT. Treatment specified: 15 Gy SBRT to primary tumor, nephrectomy 4 weeks later. The sequencing used blood, collected from a patient whose treatment included radiotherapy and nephrectomy. These receptor sequences come from a woman aged 50 to 65 with renal cell carcinoma.

This clone was recorded a few times. V gene TRBV7-2 combines with J gene TRBJ1-1; D remains ambiguous. Germline V gene sequence: CDR1 SGHTA, CDR2 FQGNSA. The V end was cut by 1 base, the J end by 2 bases, with 11 bases between. This CDR3 has 15 residues. CDR3 residues: CASSLVGQINTEAFF. In DNA form, the CDR3 reads TGTGCCAGCAGCTTAGTAGGGCAGATTAACACTGAAGCTTTCTTT.

The gene calls are TRBV6-5 and TRBJ2-7, with 9 bases that match TRBD1. J was trimmed by 3 bases and V by 6 bases; bases with no gene match: 6. The CDR3 has 14 amino acids. CDR1 is MNHEY, CDR2 SVGAGI, per germline. CDR3 bases: TGTGCCAGCAGACCGACAGGGGGAAACTACGAGCAGTACTTC. Its protein is CASRPTGGNYEQYF.

The V call is TRBV7-2, the J call TRBJ1-2; D is unclear. V lost 5 bases and J 0 bases, leaving 10 bases between the germline ends. CDR3 size: 14 residues. Germline V gene sequence: CDR1 SGHTA, CDR2 FQGNSA. The CDR3 coding sequence is TGTGCCAGCAGCGCGGCAGTCCCTAACTATGGCTACACCTTC. This translates into CASSAAVPNYGYTF. Full variable domain (remainder filled in from reference TRBV7-2 and TRBJ1-2): GAGVSQSPSNKVTEKGKDVELRCDPISGHTALYWYRQSLGQGLEFLIYFQGNSAPDKSGLPSDRFSAERTGGSVSTLTIQRTQQEDSAVYLCASSAAVPNYGYTFGSGTRLTVV.

This rearrangement joins TRBV7-2 to TRBJ2-5; 11 bases fit TRBD2. The CDR3 totals 16 residues. From germline, CDR1 is SGHTA and CDR2 FQGNSA. V was clipped by 5 bases and J by 5 bases; unmatched bases: 10. Here the CDR3 reads CASSQILAGGGETQYF. CDR3 nucleotide sequence: TGTGCCAGCAGCCAAATCCTAGCGGGGGGCGGGGAGACCCAGTACTTC.

V is TRBV29-1 and J is TRBJ2-1; possibly TRBD1 for D (6 bases). V was pared by 1 base and J by 2 bases, with 15 bases between. The CDR3 extends over 16 amino acids. Germline V CDR1 and CDR2: SQVTM, ANQGSEA. The CDR3 loop reads CSVEGRARGTYNEQFF. CDR3 nucleotides: TGCAGCGTTGAAGGTCGGGCCAGGGGCACCTACAATGAGCAGTTCTTC.

The chain links TRBV27 to TRBJ1-1, with TRBD1 matching 7 bases. The V segment lost 6 bases and the J segment 0 bases; nucleotides outside the gene matches: 1. From germline, CDR1 is MNHEY and CDR2 SMNVEV (reference sequence). The CDR3 spans 13 residues. This CDR3 reads CASRTGLNTEAFF. The CDR3 DNA reads as TGTGCCAGCAGGACAGGGCTGAACACTGAAGCTTTCTTT.

The chain has TRBV19 and TRBJ1-2, with D maybe TRBD1 (5 bases). The CDR3 runs 12 residues. Trimming cost V 7 bases and J 8 bases, with 14 bases left between them. Germline V gene sequence: CDR1 LNHDA, CDR2 SQIVND (reference sequence). The CDR3 spells CASKMGVQGYTF. CDR3 DNA sequence: TGTGCCAGTAAAATGGGGGTACAAGGCTACACCTTC.

This chain connects TRBV5-1 to TRBJ1-4, with 8 bases that match TRBD1. There are 14 residues in the CDR3. The germline CDR1 and CDR2 sequences are SGHRS and YFSETQ. The junction had 6 bases not matched to a gene; V was cut back by 3 bases and J by 8 bases. CDR3 nucleotides: TGCGCCAGCAGCTCGGGACAGGAGGTCGAAAAACTGTTTTTT. Protein sequence: CASSSGQEVEKLFF.

The genes are TRBV9 and TRBJ2-2; no definite D call. V was trimmed by 6 bases and J by 11 bases, leaving 20 bases between them. Germline V gene lookup returns CDR1 SGDLS and CDR2 YYNGEE. The CDR3 has 14 residues. CDR3 DNA sequence: TGTGCCAGCACCCCACAACCCGCAGATTCCGAGCTGTTTTTT. Protein: CASTPQPADSELFF.